This is a list of T cell receptor beta chains from one sample in a study of blood T cell repertoires in COVID-19. Using immunoSEQ multiplex PCR, the repertoire was profiled, and TCRdb retains in-frame clones only, with some absent. The profile shows 150,000 to 200,000 clones, 80% to 90% of them singletons. Input material: peripheral blood. Receptors originate from a woman aged 70-85 years with COVID-19, enrolled during active disease. Both conserved end residues are part of each CDR3. The D gene is left open where the match is weak. Clone size is stated in some rows and not others, as once, few, many or a class when expanded.

J: TRBJ1-2; size: .; V: TRBV5-1; D: TRBD1; DNA: TGCGCCAGTTCAAAACGGGACAGTCACTCCCACTATGGCTACACCTTC; CDR3: CASSKRDSHSHYGYTF
J: TRBJ1-1; size: once; V: TRBV7-6; D: .; DNA: TGTGCCAGCAGCTTAGCGCTCGGACTCAACACTGAAGCTTTCTTT; CDR3: CASSLALGLNTEAFF
J: TRBJ2-3; size: .; V: TRBV29-1; D: TRBD1; DNA: TGCAGCGTTCAGGGACAGGGGGATTCAAGCAGGTATTTT; CDR3: CSVQGQGDSSRYF
J: TRBJ1-5; size: .; V: TRBV19; D: TRBD1; DNA: TGTGCCAGTAGTCCCGGGACAGGGGTCTACAATCAGCCCCAGCATTTT; CDR3: CASSPGTGVYNQPQHF
J: TRBJ2-4; size: .; V: TRBV4-3; D: TRBD1; DNA: TGCGCCAGCAGCCAGGGGACAGGGGCACCGTCCTCAAACATTCAGTACTTC; CDR3: CASSQGTGAPSSNIQYF
J: TRBJ1-2; size: .; V: TRBV5-6; D: TRBD1; DNA: TGTGCCAGCAGCTCCCAGGGGGCGGGCTACACCTTC; CDR3: CASSSQGAGYTF
J: TRBJ1-4; size: .; V: TRBV19; D: .; DNA: TGTGCCAGTAGAGGCGGATTTAGGGAAAAACTGTTTTTT; CDR3: CASRGGFREKLFF
J: TRBJ2-2; size: once; V: TRBV19; D: .; DNA: TGTGCCAGTAGTACCGGAAGTCAGGTAGCCGGGGAGCTGTTTTTT; CDR3: CASSTGSQVAGELFF
J: TRBJ1-3; size: .; V: TRBV7-3; D: TRBD1; DNA: TGTGCCAGCAGCCGAGACAGGGGACGCGGAAACACCATATATTTT; CDR3: CASSRDRGRGNTIYF
J: TRBJ2-3; size: .; V: TRBV2; D: TRBD1; DNA: TGTGCCAGCAGTGTATTTTGGGACAGGGGAGGGGCAGATACGCAGTATTTT; CDR3: CASSVFWDRGGADTQYF
J: TRBJ2-3; size: .; V: TRBV6-2/TRBV6-3; D: TRBD2; DNA: TGTGCCAGCAGTTACTCGAAAGCGGGGACAGATACGCAGTATTTT; CDR3: CASSYSKAGTDTQYF
J: TRBJ2-2; size: once; V: TRBV19; D: TRBD1; DNA: TGTGCCAGTACCCGGACAGGGACCGGGGAGCTGTTTTTT; CDR3: CASTRTGTGELFF
J: TRBJ1-1; size: .; V: TRBV6-5; D: .; DNA: TGTGCCAGCTTAAATCGACTGATTATGAACACTGAAGCTTTCTTT; CDR3: CASLNRLIMNTEAFF
J: TRBJ1-1; size: once; V: TRBV28; D: TRBD1; DNA: TGTGCCAGCAGAGACGCTGTCGGGACAGGGAGGGACACTGAAGCTTTCTTT; CDR3: CASRDAVGTGRDTEAFF
J: TRBJ2-3; size: .; V: TRBV11-3; D: TRBD2; DNA: TGTGCCAGCAGCTTAATAGCGGGATACACAGATACGCAGTATTTT; CDR3: CASSLIAGYTDTQYF
J: TRBJ1-2; size: .; V: TRBV6-1; D: .; DNA: TGTGCCAGCAGTGAAGGCAGAACCCATGGCTACACCTTC; CDR3: CASSEGRTHGYTF
J: TRBJ1-4; size: .; V: TRBV10-3; D: .; DNA: TGTGCCATCAGTGAGCCCAGGGGCGGAGGTGAAAAACTGTTTTTT; CDR3: CAISEPRGGGEKLFF
J: TRBJ1-1; size: .; V: TRBV7-9; D: .; DNA: TGTGCCAGCAGCCTGAGGGAAGCCGCTGAAGCTTTCTTT; CDR3: CASSLREAAEAFF
J: TRBJ1-1; size: once; V: TRBV19; D: TRBD1; DNA: TGTGCCAGTAGTACGACAGGGGGTACGGCTGAAGCTTTCTTT; CDR3: CASSTTGGTAEAFF
J: TRBJ2-4; size: .; V: TRBV28; D: TRBD2; DNA: TGTGCCAGCAGTTTCAGGGCTAGCGGGAGAGTGGCCAAAAACATTCAGTACTTC; CDR3: CASSFRASGRVAKNIQYF
J: TRBJ2-7; size: .; V: TRBV23-1; D: .; DNA: TGCGCCAGCAAGCTCTACGAGCAGTACTTC; CDR3: CASKLYEQYF
J: TRBJ1-4; size: .; V: TRBV7-2; D: .; DNA: TGTGCCAGCAGTTTAATGGGTACAGGGACCGAAAAACTGTTTTTT; CDR3: CASSLMGTGTEKLFF
J: TRBJ1-5; size: .; V: TRBV28; D: .; DNA: TGTGCCAGCAGGGGACAAATCAATCAGCCCCAGCATTTT; CDR3: CASRGQINQPQHF
J: TRBJ1-3; size: .; V: TRBV3-1/TRBV3-2; D: .; DNA: TGTGCCAGCAACCTACCCCGGGGGGTGGGAAACACCATATATTTT; CDR3: CASNLPRGVGNTIYF
J: TRBJ1-4; size: .; V: TRBV5-1; D: TRBD1; DNA: TGCGCCAGCAGCTTGGAATCGACAGGGGGCGGTGAAAAACTGTTTTTT; CDR3: CASSLESTGGGEKLFF
J: TRBJ2-7; size: .; V: TRBV28; D: TRBD1; DNA: TGTGCCAGCGTTGGATCGGGACAGGGACGCTTCGAGCAGTACTTC; CDR3: CASVGSGQGRFEQYF
J: TRBJ1-3; size: .; V: TRBV3-1/TRBV3-2; D: .; DNA: TGTGCCAGCAGCCATCCCCGGGGGACCTCTGGAAACACCATATATTTT; CDR3: CASSHPRGTSGNTIYF